One sample yielded the 20 T cell receptor beta chains listed below, sequenced in a study of identifying expanded T cells in peripheral blood. Assay: immunoSEQ multiplex PCR; the TCRdb copy retains only in-frame clones and omits some. Of around 50,000 clones listed, roughly 90% are singletons. Source material: blood. The receptor source for this set is a person between 18 and 75 years old in good health.

The chain links TRBV9 to TRBJ1-2; D remains unclear. The V end lost 3 bases, the J end lost 2 bases, and 14 bases lay between the germline ends. The CDR3 has 15 residues. CDR1 is SGDLS and CDR2 is YYNGEE in the germline V gene. CDR3 loop: CASSASLIENYGYTF. CDR3 in DNA: TGTGCCAGCAGCGCCAGTCTTATAGAGAACTATGGCTACACCTTC.

J is TRBJ1-1 and V is TRBV30, with a possible D match to TRBD1 (5 bases). Germline V gene data show CDR1 as GTSNPN and CDR2 as SVGIG (reference sequence). The germline V and J ends were trimmed by 4 bases and 5 bases, with 11 bases remaining between them. This CDR3 has 12 amino acids. This CDR3 reads CAWNPGQTEAFF. The CDR3, as DNA: TGTGCCTGGAACCCAGGGCAAACTGAAGCTTTCTTT.

V gene TRBV7-8 combines with J gene TRBJ2-1; D may correspond to TRBD1 or TRBD2 (5 bases each). Trimming pared 2 bases from V and 0 bases from J, leaving 11 bases between. CDR3 length: 16 amino acids. CDR1 and CDR2 from the germline V gene are SGHVS and FQNEAQ. The DNA for the CDR3 is TGTGCCAGCAGCTTATATGCAGGGAGCTCCTACAATGAGCAGTTCTTC. Translation gives CASSLYAGSSYNEQFF.

The chain recombines TRBV9 with TRBJ2-3; D call uncertain. Germline V CDR1 and CDR2: SGDLS, YYNGEE. V lost 3 bases and J lost 6, with 8 bases in between. CDR3 length: 12 amino acids. The CDR3 bases are TGTGCCAGCAGCGCAGGACCCGATACGCAGTATTTT. Its protein product is CASSAGPDTQYF.

The genes are TRBV7-8 and TRBJ2-5, with no clear D. This CDR3 has 11 residues. Germline CDR1 and CDR2: SGHVS and FQNEAQ. The CDR3 loop reads CASRQKETQYF. The CDR3 DNA is TGTGCTTCACGGCAGAAAGAGACCCAGTACTTC.

By sample fraction, this clone is medium-sized (0.01 to 0.1%). Other DNA sequences from this sample encode an identical CDR3 as well. The V gene is TRBV7-2, the J gene TRBJ2-3, with TRBD2 matching over 9 bases. The ends lost 2 bases at V and 0 bases at J; junction bases unmatched: 3. There are 16 residues in the CDR3. Germline CDR1 reads SGHTA; CDR2 reads FQGNSA. The CDR3 protein is CASSLRLAASTDTQYF. The CDR3 DNA is TGTGCCAGCAGCTTAAGACTAGCGGCTAGCACAGATACGCAGTATTTT.

V and J are TRBV28 and TRBJ1-3; D unclear. Germline CDR1 MDHEN, CDR2 SYDVKM. The CDR3 covers 14 residues. V lost 6 bases and J 0 bases, leaving 9 bases between the germline ends. The CDR3 region has the DNA TGTGCCAGCAGCCTACACCTCTCTGGAAACACCATATATTTT. This gives the protein CASSLHLSGNTIYF.

The gene calls are TRBV5-1 and TRBJ1-2; D ambiguous. Germline lookup yields CDR1 SGHRS and CDR2 YFSETQ. The CDR3 loop spans 13 amino acids. Trimming pared 0 bases from V and 3 bases from J, leaving 6 bases between. CDR3 loop: CASSLAGDYGYTF. CDR3 nucleotide sequence: TGCGCCAGCAGCTTGGCCGGTGACTATGGCTACACCTTC.

The CDR3 spells CASSLGNSGNTIYF. CDR3 nucleotide sequence: TGTGCCAGCAGCTTGGGGAACTCTGGAAACACCATATATTTT. The J gene is TRBJ1-3, the V gene TRBV5-6; D remains ambiguous. The CDR3 covers 14 residues. Germline V gives CDR1 SGHDT, CDR2 YYEEEE. The germline V and J ends were trimmed by 0 bases and 0 bases, with 4 bases remaining between them.

The V and J genes are TRBV28 and TRBJ2-7; D is unclear. Trimming took 6 bases from V and 7 from J, leaving 13 bases between them. Germline V lookup: CDR1 MDHEN, CDR2 SYDVKM. This CDR3 contains 12 residues. CDR3 region: CASSAPLKEQYF. In nucleotides, the CDR3 is TGTGCCAGCAGCGCCCCATTAAAGGAGCAGTACTTC.

The chain combines TRBV4-2 with TRBJ2-6; D gene ambiguous. The CDR3 extends over 17 amino acids. The V end was cut by 0 bases, the J end by 0 bases, with 9 bases between. Germline-derived CDR1 and CDR2 are LGHNA and YNFKEQ. In DNA, the CDR3 is TGTGCCAGCAGCCAAGAATTTACCCCCTCTGGGGCCAACGTCCTGACTTTC. Its protein product is CASSQEFTPSGANVLTF.

The rearrangement joins TRBV4-3 to TRBJ2-7; D tentatively fits TRBD1 or TRBD2 (5 bases each). The CDR3 runs to 16 residues. V was trimmed by 4 bases and J by 6 bases, leaving 22 bases between them. Germline loops: CDR1 LGHNA, CDR2 YSLEER. The CDR3 sequence: CASSPVSSGTGVEQYF. In DNA form, the CDR3 reads TGCGCCAGCAGCCCTGTGTCATCTGGGACGGGTGTCGAGCAGTACTTC.

The V gene is TRBV5-4, the J gene TRBJ2-5, with a possible D match to TRBD2 (6 bases). The V end was cut by 3 bases, the J end by 4 bases, with 13 bases between. The length of the CDR3 is 14 residues. Looked up from germline, CDR1 is SGHNT and CDR2 is YYREEE (reference sequence). CDR3 nucleotides: TGTGCCAGCAGCTCTGGGGGGAATACAGAGACCCAGTACTTC. Its protein is CASSSGGNTETQYF.

This chain links TRBV5-1 with TRBJ2-7, with D possibly TRBD1 on 6 matching bases. This CDR3 contains 16 residues. With 0 bases removed from V and 2 bases from J, the gap between germline ends came to 15 bases. From germline, CDR1 is SGHRS and CDR2 YFSETQ. CDR3 region: CASSLASGTSTYEQYF. In nucleotides, the CDR3 is TGCGCCAGCAGCTTGGCTTCCGGGACATCCACCTACGAGCAGTACTTC.

V is TRBV28 and J is TRBJ1-5, with 7 bases fitting TRBD1. Germline assignment: CDR1 MDHEN and CDR2 SYDVKM. The V segment lost 5 bases and the J segment 0 bases; nucleotides outside the gene matches: 7. The CDR3 has 16 amino acids. CDR3 in amino acids: CASSPSTGYSNQPQHF. The CDR3 bases are TGTGCCAGCAGTCCGTCGACAGGGTATAGCAATCAGCCCCAGCATTTT.

V usage is TRBV10-2 and J usage is TRBJ1-1; TRBD1 aligns across 7 bases. The germline V gene has CDR1 WSHSY and CDR2 SAAADI. The CDR3 loop spans 13 amino acids. V was clipped by 6 bases and J by 4 bases; unmatched bases: 5. CDR3 bases: TGCGCCAGCAGGGGGACAGTCGGCACTGAAGCTTTCTTT. Translating gives CASRGTVGTEAFF.

V and J are TRBV12-5 and TRBJ1-1, with a tentative D call TRBD1 (6 bases). The CDR3 sequence is 13 residues long. From germline, CDR1 is LGHNT and CDR2 FRNRAP. V was clipped by 6 bases and J by 4 bases, with 12 bases between them. The CDR3 DNA sequence: TGTGCTAGTGGCCCTAGGGGGGGCACTGAAGCTTTCTTT. The encoded protein is CASGPRGGTEAFF.

The chain is built from TRBV29-1 and TRBJ2-7; D gene ambiguous. The CDR3 has 13 amino acids. Trimming pared 5 bases from V and 0 bases from J, leaving 11 bases between. Germline CDR1 and CDR2: SQVTM and ANQGSEA. CDR3 DNA: TGCAGCGTTCGCTTACAGCGCTCCTACGAGCAGTACTTC. Translation: CSVRLQRSYEQYF.

The CDR3 sequence: CAIQPGQSYGYTF. For the CDR3, the DNA is TGTGCCATCCAGCCCGGACAGAGCTATGGCTACACCTTC. The rearrangement links TRBV5-6 to TRBJ1-2, with D possibly TRBD1 on 6 matching bases. The ends were cut back, 9 bases at V and 4 bases at J, with 16 bases in the middle. The germline CDR1 and CDR2 sequences are SGHDT and YYEEEE. The CDR3 extends over 13 amino acids.

This clone has a single count. V gene TRBV7-2 combines with J gene TRBJ1-5; D not certain. V dropped 1 base and J dropped 2 bases, with 3 bases sitting between them. The CDR3 contains 13 residues. In germline, CDR1 is SGHTA, CDR2 FQGNSA. CDR3 nucleotide sequence: TGTGCCAGCAGCTTAGTGGGCAATCAGCCCCAGCATTTT. The encoded protein is CASSLVGNQPQHF.